Below, 9 T cell receptor beta chains from the same sample are listed, as sequenced in a study of CD8 T cells in Susac syndrome. Random hexamers were used to reverse transcribe the RNA input (about 0.45 to 1 ug). Via MiXCR, TCRdb re-called the immunoSEQ multiplex PCR reads, giving one row per CDR3 protein. The data show roughly 110,000 distinct CDR3 sequences, around 90% seen once. Specimen: CD4+ T cells from PBMCs. These receptors were taken from a human donor in good health.

The chain employs TRBV28 and TRBJ1-1; D not resolved. V was trimmed by 2 bases and J by 0 bases, leaving 4 bases between them. CDR1 is MDHEN, CDR2 SYDVKM, per germline. This CDR3 contains 13 residues. CDR3 DNA: TGTGCCAGCAGTTTACAGATGAACACTGAAGCTTTCTTT. Translation gives CASSLQMNTEAFF. Combining the CDR3 with reference TRBV28 and TRBJ1-1 gives the whole variable domain DVKVTQSSRYLVKRTGEKVFLECVQDMDHENMFWYRQDPGLGLRLIYFSYDVKMKEKGDIPEGYSVSREKKERFSLILESASTNQTSMYLCASSLQMNTEAFFGQGTRLTVV.

J is TRBJ1-1 and V is TRBV7-9; D possibly corresponds to TRBD1 (5 bases). There are 14 residues in the CDR3. Trimming cost V 7 bases and J 0 bases, with 12 bases left between them. Germline V CDR1 and CDR2: SEHNR, FQNEAQ (reference sequence). CDR3 in DNA: TGTGCCAGCACCATACGGACAATGAACACTGAAGCTTTCTTT. It encodes CASTIRTMNTEAFF. Full variable domain (remainder filled in from reference TRBV7-9 and TRBJ1-1): DTGVSQNPRHKITKRGQNVTFRCDPISEHNRLYWYRQTLGQGPEFLTYFQNEAQLEKSRLLSDRFSAERPKGSFSTLEIQRTEQGDSAMYLCASTIRTMNTEAFFGQGTRLTVV.

The V call is TRBV13, the J call TRBJ2-7; 9 bases fit TRBD1. Trimming at V came to 5 bases and at J to 3 bases, leaving 5 bases not matched to a gene. Per germline, CDR1 PRHDT and CDR2 FYEKMQ (reference sequence). The CDR3 is 14 amino acids. The CDR3 DNA follows: TGTGCCAGCAGCGGCTGGGACAGGGACTACGAGCAGTACTTC. It yields the protein CASSGWDRDYEQYF.

In nucleotides, the CDR3 is TGTGCCAGCAGCAGGGGCGGTGTGGGAAACACCATATATTTT. Its translation is CASSRGGVGNTIYF. The J gene is TRBJ1-3, the V gene TRBV7-2, with D maybe TRBD1 (5 bases). This CDR3 spans 14 amino acids. CDR1 and CDR2 (germline): SGHTA, FQGNSA. V was cut by 5 bases and J by 4 bases, with 12 bases left in between.

This sequence joins TRBV5-4 and TRBJ2-7, with D unclear. The germline CDR1 and CDR2 sequences are SGHNT and YYREEE (reference sequence). V lost 0 bases, J lost 2 bases, and 12 bases lay in between. This CDR3 has 15 residues. The CDR3 nucleotides are TGTGCCAGCAGCTTGGAGGTGGATTTGGCCTACGAGCAGTACTTC. This translates into CASSLEVDLAYEQYF.

The rearrangement uses TRBV20-1 and TRBJ2-5; D possibly corresponds to TRBD1 (5 bases). The germline gives CDR1 DFQATT, CDR2 SNEGSKA (reference sequence). The CDR3 runs to 13 residues. V was clipped by 3 bases and J by 3 bases, with 11 bases between them. CDR3 nucleotides: TGCAGTGCTAGTCGGCAGGGAAAAGAGACCCAGTACTTC. It translates to CSASRQGKETQYF.

CDR3 sequence reads: CARRLTSNEKLFF. In DNA form, the CDR3 reads TGTGCCAGAAGACTCACCTCTAATGAAAAACTGTTTTTT. This chain joins TRBV21-1 and TRBJ1-4. TRBV21-1 is a pseudogene. The CDR3 extends over 13 amino acids.

The chain combines TRBV7-2 with TRBJ2-3, with 7 bases identical to TRBD2. Per germline, CDR1 SGHTA and CDR2 FQGNSA. The CDR3 length is 14 residues. V dropped 5 bases and J dropped 1; count of bases not matched to a gene: 3. CDR3 in DNA: TGTGCCAGCAGCGGGACTATCCGCACAGATACGCAGTATTTT. It yields the protein CASSGTIRTDTQYF.

The J gene is TRBJ2-3, the V gene TRBV27; 8 nucleotides match TRBD2. This CDR3 has 15 residues. Germline V lookup: CDR1 MNHEY, CDR2 SMNVEV (reference sequence). Trimming removed 6 bases from V and 5 bases from J; junction bases left unmatched: 10. CDR3 region: CASSYGGGGKDTQYF. The CDR3 DNA follows: TGTGCCAGCAGCTACGGGGGGGGCGGAAAAGATACGCAGTATTTT.